The source of this TCR beta chain is a study of human T cells and chemical hapten exposure. At the level of the study: Skin on the upper inner arm, approximately 2 cm by approximately 2 cm in size, was sensitized with 2% DPC. Overall study findings and caveats: TCRs above 1 in 1000 frequency did not change with DPC sensitization.

This clonotype was counted only a few times. Antigen: not known. Using its own MiXCR run on the RACE reads, TCRdb lists one record per CDR3 protein. The top ten clones hold around 2.7% of a sample with roughly 120,000 distinct CDR3 sequences, less than 15% of them seen once. This CDR3 has 14 residues. As for time point: pre-sensitization, week 0. The sample's treatment: therapeutic diphenylcyclopropenone sensitization with weekly scalp DPC. The chain uses TRBV21-1 and TRBJ2-1; the table's D call of TRBD1 was not tested on the DNA. TRBV21-1 is noted as a pseudogene. The source was whole blood, collected in connection with sensitization to the hapten diphenylcyclopropenone (DPC). The source of this sequence is a woman aged 18-29 years with alopecia areata. Some clones in this sample may be carry-over from other donors' samples. CDR3: CASSARDRGHEQFF. CDR3 bases: TGTGCCAGCAGCGCCCGGGACAGGGGGCATGAGCAGTTCTTC.